This T cell receptor (beta chain) was documented in a study of blood T cell repertoires in COVID-19. Study details: Specimens from acute and convalescent COVID-19 originated in the United States, Italy and Spain. In each case, the material was cDNA or gDNA derived from T cells, B-cell-depleted T cells, or PBMCs.

Per the authors' pipeline: Reference gene primer amplification gave nucleated cell count estimates. Produced via immunoSEQ multiplex PCR; TCRdb's table is partial and in-frame only. Clone size and V and J calls were adopted from that table, with D and trimming inferred from the DNA. The table includes roughly 82,000 clones, around 91% detected once. Germline assignment: CDR1 SGHTA and CDR2 FQGNSA. The V gene end was trimmed by 4 bases and the J gene end by 4 bases; junction bases not matched to a gene: 4. The CDR3 spans 15 residues. The gene calls are TRBV7-2 and TRBJ1-5; 10 nucleotides match TRBD1. Sequenced input: peripheral blood. This sequence originates from a woman aged 45 to 65 in a cohort sampled during active COVID-19. CDR3 region: CASSWTGGTNQPQHF. Written as DNA, the CDR3 is TGTGCCAGCAGCTGGACAGGGGGGACTAATCAGCCCCAGCATTTT.